The 7 T cell receptor beta chains listed next were all sequenced from one sample in a study of OX40 agonist ivuxolimab in advanced cancers. Some clones are missing from TCRdb's copy, which holds only in-frame ones; the method was immunoSEQ multiplex PCR. The sample lists 5,500 to 7,000 clones, over 70% seen once, with about 25% in the top ten. The input for sequencing was CD4+ or CD8+ T cells sorted from blood, taken in a trial of the OX40 agonist ivuxolimab. Receptors originate from an adult with an advanced solid tumor such as melanoma, head and neck, liver or kidney cancer.

A single count supports this clone. This chain joins TRBV6-5 and TRBJ2-3; maybe TRBD2 (6 bases). With 4 bases removed from V and 6 bases from J, the gap between germline ends came to 14 bases. Per germline, CDR1 MNHEY and CDR2 SVGAGI. CDR3 size: 14 residues. CDR3 residues: CASSFLALRDTQYF. As DNA, the CDR3 is TGTGCCAGCAGTTTCCTAGCGTTAAGGGATACGCAGTATTTT.

This chain connects TRBV9 to TRBJ2-3; no firm D call. CDR3 length: 15 residues. Germline V gene sequence: CDR1 SGDLS, CDR2 YYNGEE. Trimming removed 0 bases from V and 0 bases from J, with 8 bases in between. The DNA of the CDR3 is TGTGCCAGCAGCGTAGCTGTGGATAGCACAGATACGCAGTATTTT. Translating gives CASSVAVDSTDTQYF.

V usage is TRBV18 and J usage is TRBJ2-1; D possibly corresponds to TRBD2 (6 bases). The CDR3 is made up of 16 amino acids. V was trimmed by 6 bases and J by 6 bases, leaving 21 bases between them. Germline assignment: CDR1 KGHSH and CDR2 LQKENI. The DNA for the CDR3 is TGTGCCAGCTCGCCGAGCGGAGGGCCGGCGGCCAATGAGCAGTTCTTC. It codes for CASSPSGGPAANEQFF. Complete variable domain (other parts from reference TRBV18 and TRBJ2-1): NAGVMQNPRHLVRRRGQEARLRCSPMKGHSHVYWYRQLPEEGLKFMVYLQKENIIDESGMPKERFSAEFPKEGPSILRIQQVVRGDSAAYFCASSPSGGPAANEQFFGPGTRLTVL.

The J gene is TRBJ2-7, the V gene TRBV7-6, with a possible D match to TRBD2 (6 bases). With 4 bases removed from V and 1 base from J, the gap between germline ends came to 11 bases. CDR3 length equals 14 residues. Per germline, CDR1 SGHVS and CDR2 FNYEAQ. The CDR3 is CASSSLAGSYEQYF. Written as DNA, the CDR3 is TGTGCCAGCAGCTCTCTCGCGGGGTCCTACGAGCAGTACTTC.

This clone is medium-sized in the sample. This chain uses TRBV19 with TRBJ1-1, with D unresolved. From germline, CDR1 is LNHDA and CDR2 SQIVND (reference sequence). CDR3 length equals 17 residues. Trimming left V 5 bases short and J 0 bases short, with 19 bases between. This CDR3 is CASSPFVGVLMNTEAFF. DNA of the CDR3: TGTGCCAGTAGTCCTTTCGTAGGAGTACTAATGAACACTGAAGCTTTCTTT.

This sequence joins TRBV5-1 and TRBJ2-7, with TRBD1 matching over 8 bases. The CDR3 has 16 residues. The germline V gene has CDR1 SGHRS and CDR2 YFSETQ. With 0 bases clipped from V and 2 bases from J, the junction kept 7 bases outside the gene matches. The CDR3 bases are TGCGCCAGCAGCTTGGCGCCGGGACAGGCCGCCTACGAGCAGTACTTC. It codes for CASSLAPGQAAYEQYF.

This chain connects TRBV6-6 to TRBJ2-3; D is ambiguous. The germline V and J ends were trimmed by 4 bases and 6 bases, with 14 bases remaining between them. CDR1 MNHNY and CDR2 SVGAGI come from the germline V gene (reference sequence). This CDR3 spans 14 amino acids. In DNA, the CDR3 is TGTGCCAGCAGTTCCCCTCTAAGCCAGGATACGCAGTATTTT. It translates to CASSSPLSQDTQYF.